This T cell receptor beta chain is from a study of blood T cell repertoires in COVID-19. Overall study context: The United States, Italy and Spain supplied acute and convalescent COVID-19 samples. PBMCs, B-cell-depleted T cells, or T cells provided the cDNA or gDNA that made up the material.

The CDR3 length is 16 residues. Trimming left V 10 bases short and J 2 bases short, with 23 bases between. Germline CDR1 is SGHAT and CDR2 is FQNNGV. Per the authors' pipeline: How many nucleated cells were present was estimated from reference gene primer amplification. Clones were read by immunoSEQ multiplex PCR, and TCRdb kept only the in-frame ones, dropping some. V, J and clone size reflect that table, while D and trimming were determined from the DNA. Of about 130,000 clones in the sample, 70% to 90% were seen once. Sequencing was done on a sample of peripheral blood. The TCR comes from a woman of 80 years or more with acute or convalescent COVID-19. The rearrangement joins TRBV11-2 to TRBJ2-5; a possible D gene is TRBD1 (6 bases). The CDR3 nucleotides are TGTGCCACCTACCCCCCCCACAGGGTAGGACAAGAGACCCAGTACTTC. Translation gives CATYPPHRVGQETQYF.